The T cell receptor beta chain described here comes from a study of blood T cells in healthy people across ages. Notes on this clonotype: Antigen: not known.

The authors ran a second PCR of about 6 to 11 cycles using a sample-barcoded 5' primer and a J-beta primer mix. From the 5' RACE reads, TCRdb called clonotypes with MiXCR, one entry per CDR3 protein. The sample records about 1.5 million distinct CDR3 sequences, around 40% being singletons. General study points: Possibly, changes in expanded clonotypes were confounded because donor CMV status was unknown.

The CDR3 totals 14 residues. Germline CDR1 reads SNHLY; CDR2 reads FYNNEI. Germline trimming cut 5 bases from V and 8 bases from J; bases unmatched to any gene: 7. Sequenced: blood. This TCR was recovered from a woman younger than 30 in good health. The chain has TRBV2 and TRBJ1-4, with TRBD1 matching over 8 bases. The CDR3 sequence: CASSKDRAREKLFF. The CDR3 nucleotides read TGTGCCAGCAGTAAGGACAGGGCGCGGGAAAAACTGTTTTTT.